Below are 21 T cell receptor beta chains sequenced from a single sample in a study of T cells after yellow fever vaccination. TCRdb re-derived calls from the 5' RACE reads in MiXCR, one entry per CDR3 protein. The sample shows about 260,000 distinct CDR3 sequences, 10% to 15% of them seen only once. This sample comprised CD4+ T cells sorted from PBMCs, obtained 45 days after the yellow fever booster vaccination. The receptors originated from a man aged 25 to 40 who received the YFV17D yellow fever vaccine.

In nucleotides, the CDR3 is TGCGCCAGCAGCGTGGTAGAGGGGACCACTGAAGCTTTCTTT. It translates to CASSVVEGTTEAFF. The gene calls are TRBV5-1 and TRBJ1-1; weak D call: TRBD1 (5 bases). Germline CDR1 reads SGHRS; CDR2 reads YFSETQ. Trimming cost V 4 bases and J 4 bases, with 14 bases left between them. The CDR3 spans 14 residues.

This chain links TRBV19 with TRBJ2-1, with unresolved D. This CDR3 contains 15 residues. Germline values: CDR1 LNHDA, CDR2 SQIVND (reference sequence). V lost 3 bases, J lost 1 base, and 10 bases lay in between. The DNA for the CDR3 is TGTGCCAGTAGTATTTTGGCTACATCCTACAATGAGCAGTTCTTC. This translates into CASSILATSYNEQFF.

This CDR3 reads CASSRRKGGTSLRQETQYF. CDR3 bases: TGTGCCAGCAGCCGCCGAAAGGGTGGGACCTCACTCAGACAAGAGACCCAGTACTTC. The chain employs TRBV3-1 and TRBJ2-5; the D call may be TRBD1 or TRBD2 (5 bases each). The CDR3 length is 19 residues. CDR1 and CDR2 (germline): LGHDT, YNNKEL (reference sequence). Trimming took 4 bases from V and 2 from J, leaving 26 bases between them.

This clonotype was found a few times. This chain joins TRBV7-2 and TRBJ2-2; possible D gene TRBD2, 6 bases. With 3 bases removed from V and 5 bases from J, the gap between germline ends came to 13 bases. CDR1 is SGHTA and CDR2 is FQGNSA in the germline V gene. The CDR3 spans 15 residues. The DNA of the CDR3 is TGTGCCAGCAGCTTCATGGGAGGAGGTACCGGGGAGCTGTTTTTT. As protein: CASSFMGGGTGELFF.

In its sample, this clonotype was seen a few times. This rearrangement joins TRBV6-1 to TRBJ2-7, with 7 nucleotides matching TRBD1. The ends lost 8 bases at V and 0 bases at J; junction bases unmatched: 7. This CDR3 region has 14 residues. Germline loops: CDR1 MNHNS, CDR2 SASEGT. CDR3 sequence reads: CASRKGTDSYEQYF. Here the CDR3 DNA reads TGTGCCAGCCGTAAGGGGACAGACTCCTACGAGCAGTACTTC.

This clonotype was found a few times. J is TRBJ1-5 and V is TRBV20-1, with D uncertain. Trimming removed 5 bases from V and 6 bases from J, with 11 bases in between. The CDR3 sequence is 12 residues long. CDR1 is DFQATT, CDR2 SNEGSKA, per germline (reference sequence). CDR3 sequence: CSALDPGQPQHF. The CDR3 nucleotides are TGCAGTGCTCTCGACCCGGGTCAGCCCCAGCATTTT.

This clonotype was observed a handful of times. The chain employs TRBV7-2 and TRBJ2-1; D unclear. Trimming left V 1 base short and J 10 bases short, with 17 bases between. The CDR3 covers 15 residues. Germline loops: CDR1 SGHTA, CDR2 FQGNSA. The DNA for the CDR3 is TGTGCCAGCAGCTTAGACCGTGGGGAACTAAGGGAGCAGTTCTTC. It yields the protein CASSLDRGELREQFF.

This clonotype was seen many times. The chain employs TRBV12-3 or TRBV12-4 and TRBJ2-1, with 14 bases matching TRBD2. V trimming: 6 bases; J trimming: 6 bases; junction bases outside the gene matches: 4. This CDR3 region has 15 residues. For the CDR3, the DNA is TGTGCCAGCAGCCCCGGGACTAGCGGGAGCAATGAGCAGTTCTTC. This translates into CASSPGTSGSNEQFF.

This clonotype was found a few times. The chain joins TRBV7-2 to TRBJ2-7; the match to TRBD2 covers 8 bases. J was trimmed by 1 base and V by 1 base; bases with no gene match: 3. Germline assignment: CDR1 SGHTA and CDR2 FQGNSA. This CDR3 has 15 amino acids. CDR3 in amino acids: CASSLVVAGSYEQYF. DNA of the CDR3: TGTGCCAGCAGCTTAGTTGTAGCGGGATCCTACGAGCAGTACTTC.

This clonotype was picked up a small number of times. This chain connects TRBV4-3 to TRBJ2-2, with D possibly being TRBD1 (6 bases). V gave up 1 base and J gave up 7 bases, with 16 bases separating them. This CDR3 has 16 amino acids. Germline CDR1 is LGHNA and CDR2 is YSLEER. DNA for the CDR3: TGCGCCAGCAGCCAAGGGGGCAGGGGAAATGGCGGGGAGCTGTTTTTT. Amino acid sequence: CASSQGGRGNGGELFF.

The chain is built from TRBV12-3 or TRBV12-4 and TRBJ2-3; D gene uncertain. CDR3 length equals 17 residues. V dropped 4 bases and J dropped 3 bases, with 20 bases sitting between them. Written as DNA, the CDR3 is TGTGCCAGCAGTTCCCTCCCGGGTAGCCGCTGGACAGATACGCAGTATTTT. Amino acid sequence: CASSSLPGSRWTDTQYF.

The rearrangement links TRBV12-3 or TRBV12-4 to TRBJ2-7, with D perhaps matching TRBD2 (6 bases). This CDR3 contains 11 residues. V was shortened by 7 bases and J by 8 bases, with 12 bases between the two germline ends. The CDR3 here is CASTPGEQQYF. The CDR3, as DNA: TGTGCCAGCACCCCGGGGGAGCAGCAGTACTTC.

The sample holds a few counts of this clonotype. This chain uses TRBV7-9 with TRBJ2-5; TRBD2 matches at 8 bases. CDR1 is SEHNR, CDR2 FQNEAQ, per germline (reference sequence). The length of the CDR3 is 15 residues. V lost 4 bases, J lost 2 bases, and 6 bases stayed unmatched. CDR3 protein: CASSSASGRQETQYF. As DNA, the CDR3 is TGTGCCAGCAGCTCTGCGAGCGGGAGACAAGAGACCCAGTACTTC.

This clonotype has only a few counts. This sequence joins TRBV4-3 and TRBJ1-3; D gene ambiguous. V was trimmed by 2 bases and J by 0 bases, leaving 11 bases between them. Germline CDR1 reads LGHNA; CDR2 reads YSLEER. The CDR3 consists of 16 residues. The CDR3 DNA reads TGCGCCAGCAGCCAATTCGAGCGTAGCTCTGGAAACACCATATATTTT. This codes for CASSQFERSSGNTIYF.

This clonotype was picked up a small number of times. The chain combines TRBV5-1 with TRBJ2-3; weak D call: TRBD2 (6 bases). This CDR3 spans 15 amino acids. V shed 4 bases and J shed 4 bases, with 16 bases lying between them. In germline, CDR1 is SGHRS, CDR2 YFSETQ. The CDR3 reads CASSNRGNHADTQYF. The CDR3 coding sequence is TGCGCCAGCAGCAATCGGGGGAATCACGCAGATACGCAGTATTTT.

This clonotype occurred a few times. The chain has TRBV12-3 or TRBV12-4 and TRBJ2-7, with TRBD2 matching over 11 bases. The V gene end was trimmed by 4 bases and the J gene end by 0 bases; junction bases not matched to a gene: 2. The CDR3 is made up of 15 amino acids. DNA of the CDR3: TGTGCCAGCAGTTATACTAGCGGGGGCTCCTACGAGCAGTACTTC. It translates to CASSYTSGGSYEQYF.

The CDR3 protein is CASSSFRGPRGAQFF. CDR3 DNA sequence: TGTGCCAGCAGTTCGTTCCGCGGCCCTAGGGGCGCGCAGTTCTTC. This chain joins TRBV12-3 or TRBV12-4 and TRBJ2-1; TRBD1 might be the D (5 bases). This CDR3 comprises 15 residues. V lost 4 bases, J lost 12 bases, and 22 bases lay in between.

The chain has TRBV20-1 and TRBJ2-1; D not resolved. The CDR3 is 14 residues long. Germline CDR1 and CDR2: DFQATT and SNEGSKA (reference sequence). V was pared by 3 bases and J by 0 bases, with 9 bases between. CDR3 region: CSASLRNSYNEQFF. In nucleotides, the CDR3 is TGCAGTGCTAGTTTACGGAACTCCTACAATGAGCAGTTCTTC.

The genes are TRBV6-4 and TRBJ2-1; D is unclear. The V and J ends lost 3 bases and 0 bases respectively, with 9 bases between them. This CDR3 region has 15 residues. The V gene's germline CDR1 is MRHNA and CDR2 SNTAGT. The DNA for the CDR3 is TGTGCCAGCAGTGAAGGGTCAGTCTCCTACAATGAGCAGTTCTTC. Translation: CASSEGSVSYNEQFF.

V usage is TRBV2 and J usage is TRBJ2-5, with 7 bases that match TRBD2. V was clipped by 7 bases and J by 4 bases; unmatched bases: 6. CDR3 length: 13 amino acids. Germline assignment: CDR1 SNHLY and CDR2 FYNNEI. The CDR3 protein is CASIGTGGETQYF. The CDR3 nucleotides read TGTGCCAGCATTGGGACGGGGGGAGAGACCCAGTACTTC.

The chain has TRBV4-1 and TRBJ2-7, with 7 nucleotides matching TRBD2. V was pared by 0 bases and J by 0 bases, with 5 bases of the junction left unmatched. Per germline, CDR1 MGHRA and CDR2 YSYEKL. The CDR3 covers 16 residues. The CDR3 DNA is TGCGCCAGCAGCCAAGATCTCAGCGGGACCTCCTACGAGCAGTACTTC. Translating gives CASSQDLSGTSYEQYF.